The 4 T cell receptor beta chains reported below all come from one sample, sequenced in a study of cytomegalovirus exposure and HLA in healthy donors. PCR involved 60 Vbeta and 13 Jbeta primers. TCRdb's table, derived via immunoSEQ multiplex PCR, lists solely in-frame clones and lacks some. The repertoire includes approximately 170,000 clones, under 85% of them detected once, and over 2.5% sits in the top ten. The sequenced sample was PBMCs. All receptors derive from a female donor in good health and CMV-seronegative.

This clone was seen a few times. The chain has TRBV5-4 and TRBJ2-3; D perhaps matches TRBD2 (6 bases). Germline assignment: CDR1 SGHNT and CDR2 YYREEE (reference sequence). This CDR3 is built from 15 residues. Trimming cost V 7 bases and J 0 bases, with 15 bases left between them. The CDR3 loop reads CASSTIADSTDTQYF. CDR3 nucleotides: TGTGCCAGCTCAACGATAGCGGACAGCACAGATACGCAGTATTTT.

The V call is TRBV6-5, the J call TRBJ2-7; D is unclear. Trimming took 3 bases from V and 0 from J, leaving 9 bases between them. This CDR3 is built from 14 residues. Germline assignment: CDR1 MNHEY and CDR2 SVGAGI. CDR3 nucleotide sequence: TGTGCCAGCAGTTATCAAGTGAGCTCCTACGAGCAGTACTTC. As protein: CASSYQVSSYEQYF.

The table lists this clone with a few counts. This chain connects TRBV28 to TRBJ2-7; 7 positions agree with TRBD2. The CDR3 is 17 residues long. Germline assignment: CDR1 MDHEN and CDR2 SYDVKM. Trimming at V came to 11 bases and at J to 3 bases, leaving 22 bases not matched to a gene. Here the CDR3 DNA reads TGTGCCTCCCTACGCGGGGCGGGAGTTTGGCTTGGCTACGAGCAGTACTTC. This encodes CASLRGAGVWLGYEQYF. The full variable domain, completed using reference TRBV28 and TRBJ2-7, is DVKVTQSSRYLVKRTGEKVFLECVQDMDHENMFWYRQDPGLGLRLIYFSYDVKMKEKGDIPEGYSVSREKKERFSLILESASTNQTSMYLCASLRGAGVWLGYEQYFGPGTRLTVT.

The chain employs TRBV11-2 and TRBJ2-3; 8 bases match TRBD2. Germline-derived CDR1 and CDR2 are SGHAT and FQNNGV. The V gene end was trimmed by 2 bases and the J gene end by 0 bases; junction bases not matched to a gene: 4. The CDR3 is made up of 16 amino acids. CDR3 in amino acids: CASSLSGGRSTDTQYF. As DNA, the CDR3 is TGTGCCAGCAGCTTATCCGGCGGGAGGAGCACAGATACGCAGTATTTT.